The rows below give T cell receptor beta chains drawn from one sample of a study of Graves' ophthalmopathy and Graves' hyperthyroidism. In TCRdb, the multiplex PCR reads were re-called with MiXCR into one record per CDR3 protein. The repertoire includes approximately 1.2 million distinct CDR3 sequences, less than 45% of them detected once, and 8.5% to 14% sits in the top ten. Sample: peripheral blood or thyroid tissue (not recorded which). These receptors all come from an adult man with Graves' hyperthyroidism. CDR3s include the opening cysteine and the closing phenylalanine or tryptophan. A D gene is named only where the DNA matches it firmly. Size values are once, few and many counts, or a class for expanded clones, and some rows have none.

CDR3 protein,CDR3 DNA,V gene,D gene,clone size,J gene
CASSQETGGDSPLHF,TGCGCCAGCAGCCAAGAAACCGGGGGCGATTCACCCCTCCACTTT,TRBV4-3,.,many,TRBJ1-6
CASSGPPAFF,TGTGCCAGCAGTGGACCACCAGCTTTCTTT,TRBV6-1,.,.,TRBJ1-1
CASMPAYSRHYEQYF,TGTGCCAGCATGCCCGCCTACAGTCGTCACTACGAGCAGTACTTC,TRBV2,.,.,TRBJ2-7
CASSGGWGYTF,TGTGCCAGCAGTGGTGGTTGGGGCTACACCTTC,TRBV5-6,.,many,TRBJ1-2
CASSFQGDNSPLHF,TGTGCCAGCAGCTTCCAAGGGGATAATTCACCCCTCCACTTT,TRBV7-9,.,.,TRBJ1-6
CASSRQDAWNTGELFF,TGTGCCAGTAGTCGCCAGGATGCCTGGAACACCGGGGAGCTGTTTTTT,TRBV19,.,.,TRBJ2-2
CANSSNYEQYF,TGTGCCAACAGCTCCAACTACGAGCAGTACTTC,TRBV7-2,.,many,TRBJ2-7
CSVEVERGLFF,TGCAGCGTTGAAGTTGAGAGGGGACTGTTTTTT,TRBV29-1,.,.,TRBJ1-4
CASSPIGQGATNEKLFF,TGCGCCAGCAGCCCAATAGGTCAGGGGGCTACTAATGAAAAACTGTTTTTT,TRBV5-1,TRBD1,.,TRBJ1-4
CSVVYPTGKGYTF,TGCAGCGTTGTTTACCCGACAGGGAAAGGCTACACCTTC,TRBV29-1,TRBD1,.,TRBJ1-2
CASSPGQVASPLHF,TGTGCCAGCAGCCCGGGACAAGTCGCTTCACCCCTCCACTTT,TRBV7-2,.,many,TRBJ1-6
CASKDSSLGGPQHF,TGTGCCAGCAAGGACAGCTCCCTAGGGGGGCCCCAGCATTTT,TRBV2,.,.,TRBJ1-5
CASSYSGLGNEQYF,TGTGCCAGCAGTTACTCCGGACTGGGTAACGAGCAGTACTTC,TRBV7-3,.,.,TRBJ2-7
CASSLVRRGLNTEAFF,TGTGCCAGCAGCTTAGTACGAAGAGGGTTGAACACTGAAGCTTTCTTT,TRBV11-2,.,many,TRBJ1-1
CASSLRTGVPYEQYF,TGTGCCAGCAGCCTCCGGACAGGGGTACCCTACGAGCAGTACTTC,TRBV7-2,TRBD1,many,TRBJ2-7
CSPFARQGNREAFF,TGCAGTCCTTTTGCCCGACAGGGGAACCGAGAAGCTTTCTTT,TRBV20-1,TRBD1,few,TRBJ1-1
CATSEGGYYEQYF,TGTGCCACCAGTGAAGGGGGGTACTACGAGCAGTACTTC,TRBV24-1,.,many,TRBJ2-7
CSARSGGDEQYF,TGCAGCGCTCGCTCTGGCGGGGACGAGCAGTACTTC,TRBV20-1,.,.,TRBJ2-7
CSAVMGIPGLAIDTQYF,TGCAGCGCTGTGATGGGTATCCCGGGACTAGCGATAGATACGCAGTATTTT,TRBV29-1,TRBD2,.,TRBJ2-3
CASSGTWDRVNEQYF,TGTGCCAGCAGCGGAACCTGGGACAGGGTCAACGAGCAGTACTTC,TRBV10-3,TRBD1,.,TRBJ2-7
CASSLQPFGSPLHF,TGTGCCAGCAGCCTCCAGCCCTTTGGATCACCCCTCCACTTT,TRBV9,.,many,TRBJ1-6
CSVAQTYDRGRTYGYTF,TGCAGTGTCGCGCAAACCTATGACAGGGGGCGCACCTATGGCTACACCTTC,TRBV20-1,TRBD1,many,TRBJ1-2
CSGSGELMNTEAFF,TGCAGCGGGTCGGGGGAGTTGATGAACACTGAAGCTTTCTTT,TRBV29-1,.,.,TRBJ1-1
CSAEIGGGETQYF,TGCAGCGCCGAGATAGGGGGCGGGGAGACCCAGTACTTC,TRBV29-1,TRBD1,.,TRBJ2-5
CASSSGTGKNEQYF,TGTGCCAGCAGTTCCGGGACAGGAAAAAACGAGCAGTACTTC,TRBV28,TRBD1,few,TRBJ2-7
CATQGGGLSPLHF,TGTGCCACCCAGGGAGGGGGCCTTTCACCCCTCCACTTT,TRBV6-5,TRBD1,many,TRBJ1-6
CASSLTSSSYEQYF,TGTGCCAGCAGCTTGACATCTAGCTCCTACGAGCAGTACTTC,TRBV5-8,.,many,TRBJ2-7
CSALGGGPWTGELFF,TGCAGTGCTCTAGGAGGAGGGCCGTGGACCGGGGAGCTGTTTTTT,TRBV20-1,.,once,TRBJ2-2
CASSLGAGRNQPQHF,TGTGCCAGCAGCTTGGGGGCAGGCCGCAATCAGCCCCAGCATTTT,TRBV7-2,.,few,TRBJ1-5
CASSKRTGRSPLHF,TGTGCCAGCAGTAAACGGACAGGGCGTTCACCCCTCCACTTT,TRBV25-1,TRBD1,.,TRBJ1-6
CSATQETQHF,TGCAGTGCTACGCAAGAGACCCAGCATTTT,TRBV20-1,.,.,TRBJ1-5
CATPGTGVSDFGGSGIYEQYF,TGTGCCACCCCCGGGACAGGGGTCTCGGACTTCGGCGGATCGGGCATCTACGAGCAGTACTTC,TRBV24-1,TRBD1,few,TRBJ2-7
CSARVSDSYNSPLHF,TGCAGTGCTAGAGTCTCGGACTCCTATAATTCACCCCTCCACTTT,TRBV20-1,.,few,TRBJ1-6
CASSYHLNPETQYF,TGTGCCAGCAGTTACCACCTGAATCCAGAGACCCAGTACTTC,TRBV6-2/TRBV6-3,.,.,TRBJ2-5
CASSHFTGSCEQYF,TGCGCCAGCAGCCATTTTACAGGGAGCTGCGAGCAGTACTTC,TRBV4-1,.,.,TRBJ2-7
CASSSASGEETQYF,TGTGCCAGCAGCTCCGCCTCAGGGGAAGAGACCCAGTACTTC,TRBV7-2,.,many,TRBJ2-5
CAWSVDPRQYF,TGTGCCTGGAGTGTAGACCCACGGCAGTACTTC,TRBV30,.,.,TRBJ2-7
CATSAQGNEQYF,TGTGCCACCAGCGCCCAGGGCAACGAGCAGTACTTC,TRBV15,.,.,TRBJ2-7
CSARVFGATNEKLFF,TGCAGTGCTAGAGTGTTCGGTGCAACTAATGAAAAACTGTTTTTT,TRBV20-1,.,many,TRBJ1-4